This T cell receptor (beta chain) was retrieved from a study of T cell changes during pregnancy in multiple sclerosis. This clone is a singleton in its sample. Sequencing was performed with immunoSEQ multiplex PCR; in TCRdb, only in-frame clones are kept and a portion is missing. The sample gives approximately 48,000 clones, around 92% of which show up once; around 8.1% is in the top ten. The CDR3 contains 15 residues. The germline CDR1 and CDR2 sequences are MNHEY and SMNVEV (reference sequence). With V trimmed by 5 bases and J by 7 bases, 5 bases remained unmatched. The material was CD8+ T cells from peripheral blood mononuclear cells, obtained after pregnancy. The origin of this receptor is a female donor with multiple sclerosis, enrolled in a pregnancy study. The rearrangement uses TRBV27 and TRBJ2-1; 13 positions match TRBD2. CDR3 DNA sequence: TGTGCCAGCAGTCCTAGGACTAGCGGGAGAAATGAGCAGTTCTTC. It yields the protein CASSPRTSGRNEQFF.